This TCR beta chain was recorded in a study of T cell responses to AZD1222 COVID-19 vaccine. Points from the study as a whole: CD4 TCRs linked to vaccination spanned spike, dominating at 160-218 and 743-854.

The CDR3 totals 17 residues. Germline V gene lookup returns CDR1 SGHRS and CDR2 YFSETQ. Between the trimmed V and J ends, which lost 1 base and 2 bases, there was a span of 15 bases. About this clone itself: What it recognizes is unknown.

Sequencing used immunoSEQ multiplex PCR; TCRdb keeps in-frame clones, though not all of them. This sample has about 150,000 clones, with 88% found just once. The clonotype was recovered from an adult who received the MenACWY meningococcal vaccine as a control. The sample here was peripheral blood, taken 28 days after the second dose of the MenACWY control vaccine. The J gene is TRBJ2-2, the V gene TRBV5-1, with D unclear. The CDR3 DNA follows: TGCGCCAGCAGCTTGTTTCGGTCACAGATTAACACCGGGGAGCTGTTTTTT. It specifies CASSLFRSQINTGELFF.